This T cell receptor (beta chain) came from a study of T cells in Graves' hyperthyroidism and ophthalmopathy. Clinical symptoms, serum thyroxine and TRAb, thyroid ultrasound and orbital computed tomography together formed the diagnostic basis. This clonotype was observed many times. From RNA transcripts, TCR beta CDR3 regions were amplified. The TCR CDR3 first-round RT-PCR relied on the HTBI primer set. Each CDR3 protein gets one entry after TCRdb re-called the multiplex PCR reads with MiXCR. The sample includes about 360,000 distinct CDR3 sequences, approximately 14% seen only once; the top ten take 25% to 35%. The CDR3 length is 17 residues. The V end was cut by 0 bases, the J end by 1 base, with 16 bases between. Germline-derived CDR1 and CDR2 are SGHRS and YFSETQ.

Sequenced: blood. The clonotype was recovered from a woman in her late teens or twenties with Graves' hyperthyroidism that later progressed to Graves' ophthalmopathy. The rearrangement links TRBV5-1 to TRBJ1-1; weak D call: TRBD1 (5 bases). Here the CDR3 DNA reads TGCGCCAGCAGCTTGGGACCCCAGGGAGCCTCGAACACTGAAGCTTTCTTT. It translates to CASSLGPQGASNTEAFF.